The 4 T cell receptor beta chains presented below share a single source sample, sequenced in a study of blood T cell repertoires in COVID-19. The protocol was immunoSEQ multiplex PCR, while the TCRdb copy is restricted to in-frame clones and leaves out a portion. The sample has about 150,000 clones, about 80% seen once. The specimen was PBMCs or T cells enriched from blood (not recorded which). These receptor sequences come from a man aged 45 to 65 who had recovered from COVID-19.

V usage is TRBV11-2 and J usage is TRBJ2-7, with 12 bases aligning to TRBD1. This CDR3 has 16 residues. In germline, CDR1 is SGHAT, CDR2 FQNNGV. The V segment lost 1 base and the J segment 5 bases; nucleotides outside the gene matches: 6. CDR3 coding DNA: TGTGCCAGCAGCTTAGGGGACAGGGGGCGTCGGGACGAGCAGTACTTC. Residues: CASSLGDRGRRDEQYF.

The chain couples TRBV5-1 to TRBJ2-5; 11 nucleotides line up with TRBD2. CDR1 is SGHRS, CDR2 YFSETQ, per germline. J was trimmed by 3 bases and V by 4 bases; bases with no gene match: 5. This CDR3 spans 15 amino acids. Here the CDR3 DNA reads TGCGCCAGCAGCACGGGGACTAGCGGAAAAGAGACCCAGTACTTC. It translates to CASSTGTSGKETQYF.

This chain joins TRBV19 and TRBJ1-5; D might be TRBD1 (6 bases). This CDR3 region has 16 residues. CDR1 is LNHDA and CDR2 is SQIVND in the germline V gene (reference sequence). Trimming cost V 3 bases and J 0 bases, with 12 bases left between them. For the CDR3, the DNA is TGTGCCAGTAGTATCGGGGGGCGGAATAGCAATCAGCCCCAGCATTTT. Translating gives CASSIGGRNSNQPQHF.

The chain couples TRBV20-1 to TRBJ2-3; TRBD2 aligns across 12 bases. Germline V lookup: CDR1 DFQATT, CDR2 SNEGSKA (reference sequence). The CDR3 spans 15 residues. V gave up 3 bases and J gave up 6 bases; unmatched junction bases: 7. The CDR3 nucleotides read TGCAGTGCTAGTGGCACTAGCGGGGGGTGGGATACGCAGTATTTT. Its translation is CSASGTSGGWDTQYF.